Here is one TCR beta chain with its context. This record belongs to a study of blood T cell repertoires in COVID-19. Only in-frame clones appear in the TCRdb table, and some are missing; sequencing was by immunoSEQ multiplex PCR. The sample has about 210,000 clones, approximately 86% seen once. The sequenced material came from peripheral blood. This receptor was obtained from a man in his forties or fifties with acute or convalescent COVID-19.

The CDR3: CASSQSWQGTSRANEKLFF. CDR3 nucleotide sequence: TGCGCCAGCAGTCAATCGTGGCAGGGCACAAGCAGGGCTAATGAAAAACTGTTTTTT. The chain carries TRBV23-1 and TRBJ1-4; the D gene is possibly TRBD1 (5 bases). TRBV23-1 is an open reading frame, and its role is uncertain. The CDR3 covers 19 residues. The V gene lost 0 bases and the J gene lost 3 bases, with 20 bases spanning the gap.